One sample yielded the 11 T cell receptor beta chains listed below, sequenced in a study of T cell changes during pregnancy in multiple sclerosis. Data came from immunoSEQ multiplex PCR; TCRdb stores just in-frame clones and leaves some out. The data contain about 92,000 clones, more than 85% of them seen just once; the ten biggest clones take up more than 1.5%. The input for sequencing was peripheral blood, taken in the first trimester of pregnancy. The receptors derive from a female donor with multiple sclerosis, enrolled in a pregnancy study.

The chain employs TRBV19 and TRBJ2-3, with TRBD1 matching 12 bases. Germline CDR1 LNHDA, CDR2 SQIVND (reference sequence). CDR3 length: 18 residues. V lost 8 bases, J lost 0 bases, and 12 bases stayed unmatched. The chain's CDR3 is CASRGGQGAIPSTDTQYF. The CDR3 DNA is TGTGCCAGTCGCGGGGGACAGGGGGCTATCCCTAGCACAGATACGCAGTATTTT.

The chain links TRBV28 to TRBJ2-5; 10 bases are a match to TRBD1. This CDR3 has 15 residues. V shed 6 bases, J shed 1 base, and the junction held 5 bases outside the gene matches. Looked up from germline, CDR1 is MDHEN and CDR2 is SYDVKM. The CDR3 DNA sequence: TGTGCCAGCAGCGGGACAGGGGCTTCCCAAGAGACCCAGTACTTC. Amino acids: CASSGTGASQETQYF.

V is TRBV5-6 and J is TRBJ1-1; D perhaps matches TRBD1 (5 bases). CDR3 length: 17 amino acids. The V gene's germline CDR1 is SGHDT and CDR2 YYEEEE. V was clipped by 4 bases and J by 0 bases, with 19 bases between them. CDR3 nucleotides: TGTGCCAGCAGCCGGGGGGGGAGGGCGGCGATGAACACTGAAGCTTTCTTT. Amino acid sequence: CASSRGGRAAMNTEAFF.

CDR3: CASSLEGKRGYEQYF. The DNA of the CDR3 is TGCGCCAGCAGCTTGGAGGGTAAGCGGGGCTACGAGCAGTACTTC. The chain employs TRBV5-1 and TRBJ2-7; 7 bases agree with TRBD2. After removal of 0 bases from V and 3 bases from J, the junction contained 6 bases not matched to a gene. Germline CDR1 and CDR2: SGHRS and YFSETQ. The CDR3 runs 15 residues.

This chain uses TRBV7-9 with TRBJ2-7; D perhaps matches TRBD2 (6 bases). Germline assignment: CDR1 SEHNR and CDR2 FQNEAQ (reference sequence). The CDR3 is 14 amino acids. V was cut by 5 bases and J by 6 bases, with 17 bases left in between. CDR3 region: CASSPDRKGGEQYF. CDR3 sequence (DNA): TGTGCCAGCAGCCCGGATCGTAAGGGAGGCGAGCAGTACTTC.

The chain is built from TRBV28 and TRBJ2-7, with 11 bases lining up with TRBD1. The CDR3 contains 15 residues. Looked up from germline, CDR1 is MDHEN and CDR2 is SYDVKM. Unmatched junction bases numbered 7, after V lost 9 bases and J lost 0 bases. CDR3 region: CASLPGQGDSYEQYF. CDR3 DNA sequence: TGTGCCAGTCTGCCGGGACAGGGGGACTCCTACGAGCAGTACTTC. The full variable domain, its missing parts supplied by reference TRBV28 and TRBJ2-7, is DVKVTQSSRYLVKRTGEKVFLECVQDMDHENMFWYRQDPGLGLRLIYFSYDVKMKEKGDIPEGYSVSREKKERFSLILESASTNQTSMYLCASLPGQGDSYEQYFGPGTRLTVT.

The rearrangement uses TRBV6-1 and TRBJ1-2, with 7 bases identical to TRBD1. Germline CDR1 MNHNS, CDR2 SASEGT. CDR3 size: 15 residues. Trimming at V came to 6 bases and at J to 2 bases, leaving 9 bases not matched to a gene. The CDR3 sequence: CASRIGQAGNYGYTF. In DNA form, the CDR3 reads TGTGCCAGCAGGATAGGACAGGCCGGGAACTATGGCTACACCTTC.

The chain uses TRBV7-2 and TRBJ1-2; tentative D call: TRBD1 (6 bases). V dropped 1 base and J dropped 0 bases, with 15 bases sitting between them. Germline V gene sequence: CDR1 SGHTA, CDR2 FQGNSA. This CDR3 spans 17 amino acids. DNA of the CDR3: TGTGCCAGCAGCTTAGAGCCGAATCAGGGGTCTAACTATGGCTACACCTTC. Amino acid sequence: CASSLEPNQGSNYGYTF.

The chain joins TRBV28 to TRBJ2-1; TRBD2 might be the D (6 bases). The length of the CDR3 is 16 residues. In germline, CDR1 is MDHEN, CDR2 SYDVKM. V lost 4 bases and J 1 base, leaving 14 bases between the germline ends. The CDR3 sequence: CASSSPIGSSYNEQFF. CDR3 bases: TGTGCCAGCAGTTCCCCTATCGGGAGTTCCTACAATGAGCAGTTCTTC.

DNA of the CDR3: TGTGCCAGCGGGTACCGGGACTCCACCTACGAGCAGTACTTC. Its translation is CASGYRDSTYEQYF. The chain links TRBV7-8 to TRBJ2-7; possible D gene TRBD2, 6 bases. V was pared by 8 bases and J by 2 bases, with 16 bases between. Germline V gene lookup returns CDR1 SGHVS and CDR2 FQNEAQ. The CDR3 spans 14 residues.

Written as DNA, the CDR3 is TGTGCCAGCAGTGTTACAGGGGCTCACTATGGCTACACCTTC. It is translated as CASSVTGAHYGYTF. The chain combines TRBV2 with TRBJ1-2; 7 bases align to TRBD1. This CDR3 contains 14 residues. CDR1 SNHLY and CDR2 FYNNEI come from the germline V gene. V lost 4 bases, J lost 3 bases, and 5 bases stayed unmatched.